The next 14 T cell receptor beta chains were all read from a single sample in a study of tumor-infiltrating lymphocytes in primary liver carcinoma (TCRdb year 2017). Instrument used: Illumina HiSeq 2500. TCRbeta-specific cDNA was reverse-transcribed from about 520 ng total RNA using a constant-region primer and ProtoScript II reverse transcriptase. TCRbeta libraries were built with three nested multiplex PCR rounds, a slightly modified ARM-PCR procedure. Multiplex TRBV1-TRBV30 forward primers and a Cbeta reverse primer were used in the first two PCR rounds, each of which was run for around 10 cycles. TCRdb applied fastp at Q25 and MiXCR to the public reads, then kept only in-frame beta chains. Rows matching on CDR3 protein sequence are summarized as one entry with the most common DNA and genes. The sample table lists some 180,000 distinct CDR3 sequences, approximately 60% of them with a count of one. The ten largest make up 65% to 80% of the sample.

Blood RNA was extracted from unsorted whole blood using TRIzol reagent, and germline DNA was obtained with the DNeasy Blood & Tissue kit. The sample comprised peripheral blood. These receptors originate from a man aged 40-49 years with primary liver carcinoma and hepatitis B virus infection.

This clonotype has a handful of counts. CDR3 in amino acids: CASSYSGAGGGPGYEQYF. The CDR3, as DNA: TGTGCCAGCAGTTACTCCGGGGCAGGGGGAGGCCCTGGATACGAGCAGTACTTC. The V gene is TRBV6-5, the J gene TRBJ2-7, with D possibly matching TRBD1 (7 bases). This CDR3 contains 18 residues. V was pared by 0 bases and J by 4 bases, with 22 bases between. CDR1 is MNHEY and CDR2 is SVGAGI in the germline V gene.

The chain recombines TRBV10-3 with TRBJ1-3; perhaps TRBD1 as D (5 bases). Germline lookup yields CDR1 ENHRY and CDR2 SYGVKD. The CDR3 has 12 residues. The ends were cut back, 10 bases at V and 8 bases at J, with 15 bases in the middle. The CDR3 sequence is CATERGTDTIYF. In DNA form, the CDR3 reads TGTGCCACCGAGCGAGGGACGGACACCATATATTTT.

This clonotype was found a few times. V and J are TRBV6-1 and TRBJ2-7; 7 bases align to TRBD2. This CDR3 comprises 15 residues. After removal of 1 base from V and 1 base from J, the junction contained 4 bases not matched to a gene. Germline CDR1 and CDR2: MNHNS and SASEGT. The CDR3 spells CASSEEAGSSYEQYF. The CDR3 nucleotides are TGTGCCAGCAGTGAAGAAGCGGGATCTTCCTACGAGCAGTACTTC.

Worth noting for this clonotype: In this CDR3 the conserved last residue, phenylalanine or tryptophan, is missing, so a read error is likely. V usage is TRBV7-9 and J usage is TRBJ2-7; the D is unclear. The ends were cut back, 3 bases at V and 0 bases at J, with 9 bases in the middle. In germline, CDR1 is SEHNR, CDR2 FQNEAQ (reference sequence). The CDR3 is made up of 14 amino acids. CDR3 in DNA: TGTGCCAGCAGCTTCATGGACGGCTCCTACGAGCAGTACTCC. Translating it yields CASSFMDGSYEQYS.

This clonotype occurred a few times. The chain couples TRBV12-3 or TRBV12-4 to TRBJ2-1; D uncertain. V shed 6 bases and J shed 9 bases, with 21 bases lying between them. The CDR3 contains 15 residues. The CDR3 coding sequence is TGTGCCAGCAGCTTCGGGCCCTTACAGCTGGGTGAGCAGTTCTTC. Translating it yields CASSFGPLQLGEQFF.

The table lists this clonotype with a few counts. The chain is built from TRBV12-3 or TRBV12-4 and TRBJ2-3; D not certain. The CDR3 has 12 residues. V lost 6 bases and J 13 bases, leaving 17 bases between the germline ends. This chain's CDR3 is CASSPPHQDEYF. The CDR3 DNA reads TGTGCCAGCAGCCCCCCCCACCAAGACGAGTATTTT.

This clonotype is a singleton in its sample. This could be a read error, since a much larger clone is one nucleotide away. CDR3 sequence (DNA): TGCAACGTGAAGCGGGCCACAGATACGCAGTATTTT. Translated, it gives CNVKRATDTQYF. The V gene is TRBV29-1, the J gene TRBJ2-3; TRBD2 might be the D (6 bases). Per the germline V gene, CDR1 is SQVTM and CDR2 is ANQGSEA. This CDR3 spans 12 amino acids.

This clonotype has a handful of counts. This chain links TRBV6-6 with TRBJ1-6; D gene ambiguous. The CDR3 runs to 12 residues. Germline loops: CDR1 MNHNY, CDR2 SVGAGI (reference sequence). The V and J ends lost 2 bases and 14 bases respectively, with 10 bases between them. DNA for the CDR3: TGTGCCAGCAGTTACCTCGGCAACTCCCTCCACTTT. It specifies CASSYLGNSLHF.

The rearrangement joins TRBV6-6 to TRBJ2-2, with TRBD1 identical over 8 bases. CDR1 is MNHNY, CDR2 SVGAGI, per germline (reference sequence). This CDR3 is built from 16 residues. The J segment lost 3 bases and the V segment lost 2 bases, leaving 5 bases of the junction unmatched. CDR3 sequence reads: CASSYTGQAHTGELFF. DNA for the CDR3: TGTGCCAGCAGTTACACGGGACAGGCCCACACCGGGGAGCTGTTTTTT.

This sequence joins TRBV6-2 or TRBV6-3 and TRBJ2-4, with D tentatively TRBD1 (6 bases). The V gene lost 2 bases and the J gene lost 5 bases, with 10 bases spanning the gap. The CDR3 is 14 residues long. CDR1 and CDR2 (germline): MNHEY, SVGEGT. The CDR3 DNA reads TGTGCCAGCAGTTACGGGGCAGGGGAAAACATTCAGTACTTC. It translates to CASSYGAGENIQYF.

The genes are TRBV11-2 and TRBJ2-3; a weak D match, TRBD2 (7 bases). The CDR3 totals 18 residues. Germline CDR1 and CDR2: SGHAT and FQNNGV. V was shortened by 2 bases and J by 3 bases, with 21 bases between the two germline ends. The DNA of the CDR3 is TGTGCCAGCAGCTTAAATTTGGGGAGGGGGACGGAAACAGATACGCAGTATTTT. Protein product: CASSLNLGRGTETDTQYF. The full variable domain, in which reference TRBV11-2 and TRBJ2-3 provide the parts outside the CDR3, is EAGVAQSPRYKIIEKRQSVAFWCNPISGHATLYWYQQILGQGPKLLIQFQNNGVVDDSQLPKDRFSAERLKGVDSTLKIQPAKLEDSAVYLCASSLNLGRGTETDTQYFGPGTRLTVL.

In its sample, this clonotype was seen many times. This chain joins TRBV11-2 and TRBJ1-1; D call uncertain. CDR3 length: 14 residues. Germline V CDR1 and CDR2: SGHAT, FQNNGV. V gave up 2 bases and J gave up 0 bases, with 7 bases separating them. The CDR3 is CASSLNGLNTEAFF. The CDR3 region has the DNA TGTGCCAGCAGCTTAAACGGGTTGAACACTGAAGCTTTCTTT.

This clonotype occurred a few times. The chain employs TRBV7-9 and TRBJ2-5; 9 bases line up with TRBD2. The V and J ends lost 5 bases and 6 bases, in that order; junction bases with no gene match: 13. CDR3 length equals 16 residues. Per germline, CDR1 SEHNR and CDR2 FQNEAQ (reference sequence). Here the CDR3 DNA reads TGTGCCAGCAGCACCCCCCCGCGGGAGGGATTGAAGACCCAGTACTTC. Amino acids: CASSTPPREGLKTQYF.

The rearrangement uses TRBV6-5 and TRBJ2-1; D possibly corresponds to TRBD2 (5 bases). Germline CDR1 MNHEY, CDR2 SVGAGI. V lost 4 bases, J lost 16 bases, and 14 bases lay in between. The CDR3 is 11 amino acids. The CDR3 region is CASSSPDYHFF. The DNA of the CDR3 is TGTGCCAGCAGTTCCCCTGACTATCACTTCTTC.